This entry lists 21 T cell receptor beta chains sequenced from one sample in a study of human T cells and chemical hapten exposure. This sample's time point: patch test 3, about 24 weeks after DPC sensitization. Treatment indicated: therapeutic diphenylcyclopropenone sensitization with weekly scalp DPC. MiXCR was run by TCRdb on the RACE reads, yielding one entry per CDR3 protein. In the table there are about 84,000 distinct CDR3 sequences, 10% to 14% of which are singletons. The input for sequencing was whole blood, taken in connection with sensitization to the hapten diphenylcyclopropenone (DPC). The origin of the receptors is a woman aged 45 to 65 with alopecia areata. Some clones in this sample may be carry-over from other donors' samples.

The chain combines TRBV25-1 with TRBJ1-1; no clear D. V was pared by 0 bases and J by 0 bases, with 8 bases between. The germline gives CDR1 MGHDK, CDR2 SYGVNS. The CDR3 totals 15 residues. In DNA, the CDR3 is TGTGCCAGCAGTGAATATGCGGGGATGAACACTGAAGCTTTCTTT. It encodes CASSEYAGMNTEAFF.

The table lists this clonotype with many counts. The chain's CDR3 is CASSQVAGTNTGELFF. CDR3 nucleotide sequence: TGTGCCAGCAGCCAAGTAGCTGGCACCAACACCGGGGAGCTGTTTTTT. This chain uses TRBV3-1 with TRBJ2-2; D is unresolved. CDR1 is LGHDT and CDR2 is YNNKEL in the germline V gene (reference sequence). Trimming shortened V by 1 base and J by 2 bases, and 11 bases separated the two germline ends. The CDR3 extends over 16 amino acids.

This chain joins TRBV7-8 and TRBJ2-7; the D is unclear. The CDR3 spans 12 residues. The V and J ends lost 2 bases and 3 bases respectively, with 5 bases between them. Germline assignment: CDR1 SGHVS and CDR2 FQNEAQ. This CDR3 reads CASSLKDYEQYF. CDR3 sequence (DNA): TGTGCCAGCAGCTTAAAGGACTACGAGCAGTACTTC.

This clonotype was recorded a few times. This rearrangement joins TRBV7-2 to TRBJ2-3; D is uncertain. V was clipped by 0 bases and J by 2 bases, with 18 bases between them. This CDR3 has 18 residues. Per the germline V gene, CDR1 is SGHTA and CDR2 is FQGNSA. The CDR3 sequence is CASSLARQRTPSTDTQYF. As DNA, the CDR3 is TGTGCCAGCAGCTTAGCGAGGCAGAGGACCCCCTCCACAGATACGCAGTATTTT.

Ten or more counts support this clonotype. The V and J genes are TRBV7-6 and TRBJ2-3; D remains ambiguous. The CDR3 contains 15 residues. Germline CDR1 reads SGHVS; CDR2 reads FNYEAQ. The V and J ends lost 1 base and 2 bases respectively, with 10 bases between them. CDR3 DNA sequence: TGTGCCAGCAGCTTAGAACTAATCCCCACAGATACGCAGTATTTT. Translated: CASSLELIPTDTQYF.

A note on this clonotype: A much bigger clone sits one base away, suggesting this may be a read error. The chain recombines TRBV5-1 with TRBJ2-3; D may be TRBD1 (5 bases). Germline V gene data show CDR1 as SGHRS and CDR2 as YFSETQ. The CDR3 has 16 amino acids. The V end lost 5 bases, the J end lost 0 bases, and 16 bases lay between the germline ends. CDR3 amino acids: CASRSDILVSTDTQYF. Here the CDR3 DNA reads TGCGCCAGCAGGTCGGACATACTTGTTAGCACAGATACGCAGTATTTT.

This clonotype was seen a handful of times. The chain recombines TRBV29-1 with TRBJ2-5, with 8 bases matching TRBD1. Unmatched junction bases numbered 4, after V lost 7 bases and J lost 3 bases. CDR1 and CDR2 from the germline V gene are SQVTM and ANQGSEA. The CDR3 runs 12 residues. The CDR3 DNA sequence: TGCAGCGGTACAGGGGGTAAAGAGACCCAGTACTTC. Encoded protein: CSGTGGKETQYF.

This clonotype has a count of ten or more. This chain uses TRBV6-2 or TRBV6-3 with TRBJ2-4, with D perhaps matching TRBD1 (5 bases). This CDR3 is built from 12 residues. Trimming removed 2 bases from V and 6 bases from J, with 5 bases in between. The germline CDR1 and CDR2 sequences are MNHEY and SVGEGT. The CDR3 DNA is TGTGCCAGCAGTTACGACAGAAACATTCAGTACTTC. Its protein is CASSYDRNIQYF.

Ten or more counts support this clonotype. The chain employs TRBV11-2 and TRBJ2-2, with 11 nucleotides matching TRBD1. The V gene end was trimmed by 5 bases and the J gene end by 2 bases; junction bases not matched to a gene: 10. Germline V gene sequence: CDR1 SGHAT, CDR2 FQNNGV. The CDR3 is made up of 18 amino acids. The CDR3 DNA is TGTGCCAGCAGCCCCGGACATGGGACAGGGGGAAACACCGGGGAGCTGTTTTTT. Encoded protein: CASSPGHGTGGNTGELFF.

V and J are TRBV9 and TRBJ2-1, with TRBD1 identical over 7 bases. With V trimmed by 3 bases and J by 2 bases, 5 bases remained unmatched. This CDR3 spans 15 amino acids. Looked up from germline, CDR1 is SGDLS and CDR2 is YYNGEE. Written as DNA, the CDR3 is TGTGCCAGCAGCGGTCTGGGACAGCCCTACAATGAGCAGTTCTTC. Translating gives CASSGLGQPYNEQFF.

The table lists this clonotype with many counts. The chain joins TRBV12-3 or TRBV12-4 to TRBJ2-1; TRBD2 agrees at 13 bases. J gave up 6 bases and V 5 bases, and 4 bases lay outside the gene matches. CDR3 length: 15 amino acids. This CDR3 is CASSTSGRAVNEQFF. The CDR3 DNA is TGTGCCAGCAGTACTAGCGGGAGGGCCGTCAATGAGCAGTTCTTC.

This clonotype was observed at least ten times. The chain joins TRBV27 to TRBJ2-7; D unresolved. The CDR3 consists of 17 residues. Germline CDR1 MNHEY, CDR2 SMNVEV (reference sequence). Trimming shortened V by 5 bases and J by 0 bases, and 20 bases separated the two germline ends. The CDR3 coding sequence is TGTGCCAGCAGTCGAGACATCCCGCCAGCAACCTCCTACGAGCAGTACTTC. Translated: CASSRDIPPATSYEQYF.

This clonotype has a count of ten or more. The rearrangement links TRBV7-9 to TRBJ2-7, with 7 bases identical to TRBD2. The junction had 10 bases not matched to a gene; V was cut back by 5 bases and J by 0 bases. This CDR3 is 16 amino acids long. Germline loops: CDR1 SEHNR, CDR2 FQNEAQ (reference sequence). In DNA form, the CDR3 reads TGTGCCAGCAGCGGGGCCGTTAGCGGGCCCTCCTACGAGCAGTACTTC. Protein sequence: CASSGAVSGPSYEQYF.

This clonotype was observed many times. The junction departs from the called germline gene at one end, perhaps through a read error. V gene TRBV5-1 combines with J gene TRBJ1-3, with D perhaps TRBD1 (6 bases). Germline V gene data show CDR1 as SGHRS and CDR2 as YFSETQ. CDR3 length equals 15 residues. In nucleotides, the CDR3 is TGCGCCAGCACCCAAACCGGGACATTTGGAGACACCATATATTTT. It specifies CASTQTGTFGDTIYF.

The V and J genes are TRBV6-4 and TRBJ2-3; D is possibly TRBD2 (5 bases). V dropped 4 bases and J dropped 2 bases, with 13 bases sitting between them. From germline, CDR1 is MRHNA and CDR2 SNTAGT. The CDR3 spans 15 residues. The chain's CDR3 is CASSAAEADTDTQYF. In DNA, the CDR3 is TGTGCCAGCAGTGCGGCGGAGGCCGACACAGATACGCAGTATTTT.

The sample holds a few counts of this clonotype. J is TRBJ2-6 and V is TRBV20-1; 12 positions agree with TRBD2. V trimming: 6 bases; J trimming: 0 bases; junction bases outside the gene matches: 6. The CDR3 length is 17 residues. The germline V gene has CDR1 DFQATT and CDR2 SNEGSKA (reference sequence). The CDR3 is CSAQGLAGFSGANVLTF. The CDR3 DNA sequence: TGCAGTGCACAGGGACTAGCGGGTTTCTCTGGGGCCAACGTCCTGACTTTC.

V and J are TRBV3-1 and TRBJ2-3; D gene ambiguous. CDR3 size: 12 residues. The V gene's germline CDR1 is LGHDT and CDR2 YNNKEL (reference sequence). The germline V and J ends were trimmed by 4 bases and 2 bases, with 4 bases remaining between them. CDR3: CASSLVTDTQYF. The DNA of the CDR3 is TGTGCCAGCAGCCTAGTCACAGATACGCAGTATTTT.

At least ten counts were recorded for this clonotype. This chain links TRBV28 with TRBJ2-1; D might be TRBD2 (7 bases). Trimming removed 6 bases at V and 13 bases at J, with 16 bases between. This CDR3 is built from 12 residues. Germline V gives CDR1 MDHEN, CDR2 SYDVKM. CDR3 sequence reads: CASRRGLADQFF. For the CDR3, the DNA is TGTGCCAGCAGGCGGGGGCTAGCGGATCAGTTCTTC.

A word on this clonotype: This may arise from a read error, as a much more abundant clone is one base away. CDR3 sequence: CASSKNRRYGYTF. The CDR3, as DNA: TGTGCCAGTAGTAAGAACCGACGCTATGGCTACACCTTC. The rearrangement joins TRBV19 to TRBJ1-2; no clear D. The germline CDR1 and CDR2 sequences are LNHDA and SQIVND (reference sequence). Trimming shortened V by 4 bases and J by 4 bases, and 10 bases separated the two germline ends. The CDR3 sequence is 13 residues long.

This clonotype has just one count. The chain couples TRBV29-1 to TRBJ2-1; 12 bases map to TRBD2. Germline V lookup: CDR1 SQVTM, CDR2 ANQGSEA. V gave up 7 bases and J gave up 5 bases; unmatched junction bases: 3. This CDR3 region has 13 residues. CDR3 protein: CSDGLAGNNEQFF. The CDR3 DNA reads as TGCAGCGATGGACTAGCGGGAAACAATGAGCAGTTCTTC.

This clonotype has at least ten counts. This chain connects TRBV10-3 to TRBJ2-1; the D gene is possibly TRBD2 (6 bases). Trimming took 3 bases from V and 6 from J, leaving 12 bases between them. Germline values: CDR1 ENHRY, CDR2 SYGVKD. The CDR3 has 14 amino acids. The CDR3 reads CAISEGGKTNEQFF. CDR3 bases: TGTGCCATCAGTGAAGGCGGGAAGACCAATGAGCAGTTCTTC.